Following are 2 T cell receptor beta chains from one sample sequenced in a study of metastatic and nonmetastatic thyroid tumors. There were no patients who had received any treatment before thyroid surgery. Through MiXCR, TCRdb re-clonotyped the PCR reads. The sample holds approximately 15,000 clones, approximately 32% seen once. Sequenced material: tumor tissue. These TCRs come from a female donor with papillary thyroid cancer or a benign thyroid nodule (not recorded which). Some clones in this sample may be carry-over from other donors' samples.

The genes are TRBV6-1 and TRBJ2-1; D remains ambiguous. Per germline, CDR1 MNHNS and CDR2 SASEGT. The length of the CDR3 is 15 residues. CDR3 amino acids: CASRPDGSRYNEQFF. The DNA of the CDR3 is TGTGCGAGCCGTCCGGATGGATCCCGTTACAATGAGCAGTTCTTC.

The V gene is TRBV20-1, the J gene TRBJ2-1, with TRBD1 matching 10 bases. Germline trimming cut 5 bases from V and 12 bases from J; bases unmatched to any gene: 13. The CDR3 length is 14 residues. Germline V lookup: CDR1 DFQATT, CDR2 SNEGSKA (reference sequence). Written as DNA, the CDR3 is TGCAGTGCTCGCGCCGGGACAGGGGCTCCGAGGCAGTTCTTC. As protein: CSARAGTGAPRQFF.